These 8 T cell receptor beta chains came from one sample sequenced in a study of blood T cell repertoires in COVID-19. Clones were read by immunoSEQ multiplex PCR, and TCRdb kept only the in-frame ones, dropping some. The table lists 140,000 to 150,000 clones, 78% of them singletons. The sample consisted of PBMCs or T cells enriched from blood (not recorded which). The receptors originated from a woman in her forties or fifties who had recovered from COVID-19.

The chain uses TRBV5-8 and TRBJ2-5, with 9 positions matching TRBD1. V dropped 4 bases and J dropped 2; count of bases not matched to a gene: 6. The CDR3 totals 15 residues. From germline, CDR1 is SGHTS and CDR2 YDEGEE. The CDR3: CASSTGQGIQETQYF. The CDR3 region has the DNA TGTGCCAGCAGCACCGGACAGGGGATTCAAGAGACCCAGTACTTC.

The chain uses TRBV21-1 and TRBJ1-5. TRBV21-1 is given as a pseudogene. This CDR3 contains 15 residues. This CDR3 is CASSKVVLGSQPQHF. The DNA of the CDR3 is TGTGCCAGCAGCAAAGTAGTCCTTGGTAGTCAGCCCCAGCATTTT.

This clone was seen just once. The chain combines TRBV6-1 with TRBJ1-4, with D uncertain. The V end lost 1 base, the J end lost 7 bases, and 13 bases lay between the germline ends. CDR1 is MNHNS, CDR2 SASEGT, per germline. The CDR3 covers 15 residues. The DNA for the CDR3 is TGTGCCAGCAGTGAAGGAGGGCCCGGGCCTGAAAAACTGTTTTTT. Protein: CASSEGGPGPEKLFF.

This chain uses TRBV7-6 with TRBJ1-3; no clear D. The V end lost 2 bases, the J end lost 4 bases, and 15 bases lay between the germline ends. The germline gives CDR1 SGHVS, CDR2 FNYEAQ. The CDR3 covers 16 residues. As DNA, the CDR3 is TGTGCCAGCAGCTTAACTTCGGCGGGGTCCGGAAACACCATATATTTT. Protein product: CASSLTSAGSGNTIYF.

This rearrangement joins TRBV2 to TRBJ2-2; TRBD1 matches 8 bases. After removal of 6 bases from V and 7 bases from J, the junction contained 4 bases not matched to a gene. Germline lookup yields CDR1 SNHLY and CDR2 FYNNEI. This CDR3 comprises 13 residues. The CDR3 loop reads CASRPGGGGELFF. CDR3 coding DNA: TGTGCCAGCAGGCCAGGGGGCGGCGGGGAGCTGTTTTTT.

J is TRBJ2-5 and V is TRBV4-1, with 8 positions matching TRBD2. V dropped 0 bases and J dropped 4; count of bases not matched to a gene: 4. CDR1 is MGHRA, CDR2 YSYEKL, per germline. CDR3 length: 15 amino acids. The CDR3 sequence: CASSQDRRGGETQYF. CDR3 nucleotide sequence: TGCGCCAGCAGCCAAGATCGTCGGGGGGGAGAGACCCAGTACTTC.

This clone was seen once. V usage is TRBV6-1 and J usage is TRBJ1-5, with a possible D match to TRBD1 (6 bases). Germline CDR1 reads MNHNS; CDR2 reads SASEGT. The CDR3 runs to 13 residues. Trimming pared 4 bases from V and 7 bases from J, leaving 11 bases between. The CDR3, as DNA: TGTGCCAGCAGTGGAGGGGGGGAACAGCCCCAGCATTTT. It codes for CASSGGGEQPQHF.

For this clone: This sample also contains other DNA sequences that code for the same CDR3. J is TRBJ1-1 and V is TRBV5-1; D is uncertain. The length of the CDR3 is 13 residues. Germline CDR1 SGHRS, CDR2 YFSETQ. V gave up 0 bases and J gave up 5 bases, with 8 bases separating them. CDR3 DNA: TGCGCCAGCAGCTTGGCCGGGGATACTGAAGCTTTCTTT. This translates into CASSLAGDTEAFF.